Detailed here is one T cell receptor beta chain. The target antigen is unknown. The sample's time point: patch test 2, 6 weeks after DPC sensitization. As to treatment: therapeutic diphenylcyclopropenone sensitization with weekly scalp DPC. The source of the sample is a study of human T cells and chemical hapten exposure. Findings of the study overall: A positive correlation with patch test score was shown by PT1 expanded TCR counts.

The CDR3 runs to 15 residues. The germline gives CDR1 MNHNY, CDR2 SVGAGI (reference sequence). The V gene end was trimmed by 2 bases and the J gene end by 1 base; junction bases not matched to a gene: 1. Using its own MiXCR run on the RACE reads, TCRdb lists one record per CDR3 protein. The sample shows fewer than 85,000 distinct CDR3 sequences, 11% of them seen only once. The source was whole blood, collected in connection with sensitization to the hapten diphenylcyclopropenone (DPC). V gene TRBV6-6 combines with J gene TRBJ1-2; TRBD1 matches 10 bases. This TCR came from a man between 18 and 35 years old with alopecia areata. Some clones in this sample may be carry-over from other donors' samples. CDR3 DNA: TGTGCCAGCAGTTACCGGGACAGGGGTAACTATGGCTACACCTTC. The encoded protein is CASSYRDRGNYGYTF.